The 30 T cell receptor beta chains below all came from one sample that was sequenced in a study of shared clonotypes between healthy human individuals. Using immunoSEQ multiplex PCR, the repertoire was profiled, and TCRdb retains in-frame clones only, with some absent. The top ten clones hold over 1.5% of a sample with about 680,000 clones, around 72% of them seen once. Sequencing input: memory CD4+ T cells sorted from blood. Subset described: CD45RA-negative fraction. These receptors were taken from a woman in her 30s in good health.

The chain combines TRBV11-1 with TRBJ2-3; D remains ambiguous. CDR1 is SGHAT, CDR2 FQDESV, per germline (reference sequence). The CDR3 consists of 14 residues. The ends were cut back, 3 bases at V and 0 bases at J, with 7 bases in the middle. CDR3 protein: CASSFDGSTDTQYF. The CDR3 DNA reads TGTGCCAGCAGCTTCGACGGGAGCACAGATACGCAGTATTTT.

This clone was found a few times. This sequence joins TRBV6-1 and TRBJ2-3, with 10 bases matching TRBD2. The CDR3 is 14 residues long. The J segment lost 1 base and the V segment lost 6 bases, leaving 1 base of the junction unmatched. In germline, CDR1 is MNHNS, CDR2 SASEGT. For the CDR3, the DNA is TGTGCCAGCAGCGGACTAGCGGGCACAGATACGCAGTATTTT. Encoded protein: CASSGLAGTDTQYF.

The chain employs TRBV9 and TRBJ1-5, with no clear D. There are 13 residues in the CDR3. Trimming left V 3 bases short and J 3 bases short, with 7 bases between. Germline-derived CDR1 and CDR2 are SGDLS and YYNGEE. The chain's CDR3 is CASSATVNQPQHF. The CDR3 DNA sequence: TGTGCCAGCAGCGCTACGGTCAATCAGCCCCAGCATTTT.

The rearrangement joins TRBV10-1 to TRBJ1-1, with a possible D match to TRBD1 (6 bases). Germline assignment: CDR1 WNHNN and CDR2 SYGVQD (reference sequence). The CDR3 contains 14 residues. Trimming removed 4 bases at V and 5 bases at J, with 14 bases between. The CDR3 DNA reads TGCGCCAGCAGTGCCAGCTCGACAGGAACTGAAGCTTTCTTT. It translates to CASSASSTGTEAFF.

This clone has just one count. The chain uses TRBV30 and TRBJ1-4, with D maybe TRBD1 (6 bases). Germline V gene data show CDR1 as GTSNPN and CDR2 as SVGIG (reference sequence). CDR3 length: 14 residues. Trimming cost V 4 bases and J 8 bases, with 17 bases left between them. CDR3 residues: CAWTSATGGEKLFF. CDR3 nucleotide sequence: TGTGCCTGGACTTCCGCGACAGGAGGAGAAAAACTGTTTTTT.

CDR3 protein: CASSLGGVDTEAFF. The CDR3 DNA follows: TGTGCCAGCAGTTTAGGTGGGGTGGACACTGAAGCTTTCTTT. The V gene is TRBV28, the J gene TRBJ1-1; no reliable D call. This CDR3 is built from 14 residues. Germline V gene data show CDR1 as MDHEN and CDR2 as SYDVKM. V was shortened by 2 bases and J by 3 bases, with 10 bases between the two germline ends.

The rearrangement uses TRBV28 and TRBJ1-2; 9 bases are shared with TRBD1. Germline-derived CDR1 and CDR2 are MDHEN and SYDVKM. CDR3 size: 14 residues. With 7 bases clipped from V and 5 bases from J, the junction kept 8 bases outside the gene matches. The DNA for the CDR3 is TGTGCCAGCATAACCACAGGGGGCGGGTATGGCTACACCTTC. This sequence encodes CASITTGGGYGYTF.

The CDR3, as DNA: TGTGCCAGCAGCTTGAGATATGGGGGAGGAAGGGCAGATACGCAGTATTTT. It encodes CASSLRYGGGRADTQYF. The chain has TRBV11-2 and TRBJ2-3; D might be TRBD2 (6 bases). Per germline, CDR1 SGHAT and CDR2 FQNNGV. This CDR3 spans 17 amino acids. V dropped 3 bases and J dropped 4 bases, with 20 bases sitting between them.

This rearrangement joins TRBV11-3 to TRBJ2-1; the match to TRBD2 covers 7 bases. The V gene's germline CDR1 is SGHNT and CDR2 YENEEA. The CDR3 has 15 residues. The J segment lost 7 bases and the V segment lost 1 base, leaving 7 bases of the junction unmatched. The CDR3 DNA reads TGTGCCAGCAGCTTAGTTGCGGGAGCTGTGAATGAGCAGTTCTTC. Protein sequence: CASSLVAGAVNEQFF.

The chain employs TRBV28 and TRBJ1-5, with TRBD1 as a possible D gene (5 bases). CDR1 is MDHEN and CDR2 is SYDVKM in the germline V gene. The CDR3 has 14 amino acids. V dropped 4 bases and J dropped 1 base, with 8 bases sitting between them. In DNA form, the CDR3 reads TGTGCCAGCAGTTCCCCAGGGAGCAATCAGCCCCAGCATTTT. It encodes CASSSPGSNQPQHF.

The rearrangement links TRBV19 to TRBJ2-6, with D tentatively TRBD1 or TRBD2 (6 bases each). The CDR3 contains 17 residues. From germline, CDR1 is LNHDA and CDR2 SQIVND (reference sequence). V lost 2 bases and J lost 0, with 11 bases in between. CDR3 in amino acids: CASSIRGGGSGANVLTF. The DNA of the CDR3 is TGTGCCAGTAGTATACGAGGAGGGGGCTCTGGGGCCAACGTCCTGACTTTC.

V is TRBV28 and J is TRBJ2-5; the D is unclear. This CDR3 region has 14 residues. The germline V gene encodes CDR1 MDHEN and CDR2 SYDVKM. The V and J ends lost 6 bases and 1 base respectively, with 12 bases between them. The CDR3 nucleotides are TGTGCCAGCAGCGTAACGGCGACCCAAGAGACCCAGTACTTC. Translated, it gives CASSVTATQETQYF. Based on the CDR3 plus reference TRBV28 and TRBJ2-5, the full variable domain is DVKVTQSSRYLVKRTGEKVFLECVQDMDHENMFWYRQDPGLGLRLIYFSYDVKMKEKGDIPEGYSVSREKKERFSLILESASTNQTSMYLCASSVTATQETQYFGPGTRLLVL.

Written as DNA, the CDR3 is TGTGCCAGCAGCCTGGGACTCGACACAGATACGCAGTATTTT. This encodes CASSLGLDTDTQYF. V gene TRBV7-7 combines with J gene TRBJ2-3; tentative D call: TRBD2 (6 bases). Germline V gene data show CDR1 as SSHAT and CDR2 as FNYEAQ (reference sequence). The CDR3 covers 14 residues. The germline V and J ends were trimmed by 5 bases and 2 bases, with 11 bases remaining between them.

The sample holds one count of this clone. DNA for the CDR3: TGCGCCAGCACCCTAGCGCCCGGGACAGGGGGCACTGAAGCTTTCTTT. Protein sequence: CASTLAPGTGGTEAFF. V and J are TRBV5-1 and TRBJ1-1; the match to TRBD1 covers 11 bases. CDR3 size: 16 residues. Looked up from germline, CDR1 is SGHRS and CDR2 is YFSETQ. After removal of 6 bases from V and 4 bases from J, the junction contained 11 bases not matched to a gene.

V usage is TRBV25-1 and J usage is TRBJ1-2; possible D gene TRBD1, 6 bases. CDR1 and CDR2 (germline): MGHDK, SYGVNS. Trimming stripped 8 bases from V and 3 bases from J, with 10 bases between. The CDR3 is made up of 12 amino acids. CDR3 sequence: CASGGGYYGYTF. DNA for the CDR3: TGTGCCAGCGGAGGGGGGTACTATGGCTACACCTTC.

This clone was seen a handful of times. The genes are TRBV5-8 and TRBJ2-1; no firm D call. The CDR3 totals 14 residues. Between the trimmed V and J ends, which lost 0 bases and 5 bases, there was a span of 9 bases. The germline gives CDR1 SGHTS, CDR2 YDEGEE. CDR3 in amino acids: CASSLGLRNNEQFF. Written as DNA, the CDR3 is TGTGCCAGCAGCTTGGGACTGCGAAACAATGAGCAGTTCTTC.

Written as DNA, the CDR3 is TGTGCCAGCAGCTTAGCGATAGGGACCTCCTACGAGCAGTACTTC. Its translation: CASSLAIGTSYEQYF. The chain combines TRBV7-8 with TRBJ2-7; D may correspond to TRBD1 or TRBD2 (5 bases each). The CDR3 loop spans 15 amino acids. Germline-derived CDR1 and CDR2 are SGHVS and FQNEAQ. V was trimmed by 0 bases and J by 0 bases, leaving 9 bases between them.

The chain uses TRBV28 and TRBJ1-1; D may be TRBD1 (5 bases). From germline, CDR1 is MDHEN and CDR2 SYDVKM. Trimming left V 5 bases short and J 1 base short, with 8 bases between. The CDR3 length is 13 residues. The CDR3 spells CASSVDKNTEAFF. CDR3 bases: TGTGCCAGCAGTGTGGACAAGAACACTGAAGCTTTCTTT.

The gene calls are TRBV6-1 and TRBJ1-2, with 9 positions matching TRBD1. Trimming at V came to 7 bases and at J to 0 bases, leaving 6 bases not matched to a gene. Germline V gene sequence: CDR1 MNHNS, CDR2 SASEGT. The length of the CDR3 is 15 residues. The CDR3 nucleotides read TGTGCCAGCAAGGGACAGGGAGCTTCTAACTATGGCTACACCTTC. This codes for CASKGQGASNYGYTF.

The J gene is TRBJ1-2, the V gene TRBV2, with D tentatively TRBD1 (6 bases). CDR3 size: 13 residues. Germline V gene lookup returns CDR1 SNHLY and CDR2 FYNNEI. The germline V and J ends were trimmed by 1 base and 7 bases, with 10 bases remaining between them. The CDR3 reads CASSEDRVFGYTF. The CDR3 nucleotides are TGTGCCAGCAGTGAAGACAGGGTATTTGGCTACACCTTC.

This clone was observed a single time. The chain recombines TRBV2 with TRBJ2-1; D remains ambiguous. V lost 2 bases, J lost 0 bases, and 11 bases lay in between. From germline, CDR1 is SNHLY and CDR2 FYNNEI. The CDR3 has 16 residues. The CDR3 loop is CASSELSAGSYNEQFF. In nucleotides, the CDR3 is TGTGCCAGCAGTGAACTATCTGCCGGCTCCTACAATGAGCAGTTCTTC.

J is TRBJ2-1 and V is TRBV6-1; D not certain. This CDR3 has 13 amino acids. V was shortened by 6 bases and J by 4 bases, with 10 bases between the two germline ends. CDR1 is MNHNS and CDR2 is SASEGT in the germline V gene. The CDR3, as DNA: TGTGCCAGCAGACGTGTGGATTACAATGAGCAGTTCTTC. It is translated as CASRRVDYNEQFF.

The V call is TRBV19, the J call TRBJ2-7; a weak D match, TRBD1 (6 bases). Trimming removed 2 bases at V and 1 base at J, with 15 bases between. Germline CDR1 and CDR2: LNHDA and SQIVND (reference sequence). The CDR3 covers 16 residues. The DNA for the CDR3 is TGTGCCAGTAGTATATTAGGGGGATTGGCTTCCTACGAGCAGTACTTC. Its protein product is CASSILGGLASYEQYF.

There are a few counts of this clone. The chain joins TRBV6-4 to TRBJ2-1; 9 bases match TRBD2. In germline, CDR1 is MRHNA, CDR2 SNTAGT. V trimming: 4 bases; J trimming: 6 bases; junction bases outside the gene matches: 7. The CDR3 is 15 residues long. The chain's CDR3 is CASSAMAGGSNEQFF. The CDR3 DNA reads as TGTGCCAGCAGTGCCATGGCGGGAGGGTCCAATGAGCAGTTCTTC.

The chain joins TRBV20-1 to TRBJ2-3; D gene unclear. Deletions cut 7 bases from V and 9 bases from J, with 14 bases between. The CDR3 covers 11 residues. CDR1 DFQATT and CDR2 SNEGSKA come from the germline V gene (reference sequence). In nucleotides, the CDR3 is TGCAGTGGTCTTAATAGCAGGACGCAGTATTTT. Translation: CSGLNSRTQYF.

The chain is built from TRBV7-2 and TRBJ1-1; D is undetermined. The CDR3 runs to 13 residues. Germline loops: CDR1 SGHTA, CDR2 FQGNSA. The V and J ends lost 0 bases and 8 bases respectively, with 10 bases between them. CDR3 sequence (DNA): TGTGCCAGCAGCTTAGCGCCGGGAAGGGAAGCTTTCTTT. Translating it yields CASSLAPGREAFF.

This clone occurred a few times. The chain uses TRBV9 and TRBJ2-2; 11 bases align to TRBD2. The trim removed 4 bases at V and 1 base at J, leaving 9 bases unmatched. Germline V gene lookup returns CDR1 SGDLS and CDR2 YYNGEE. The CDR3 is 18 residues long. The chain's CDR3 is CASSPLLLAGGNTGELFF. Written as DNA, the CDR3 is TGTGCCAGCAGCCCACTACTTCTAGCGGGAGGGAACACCGGGGAGCTGTTTTTT.

Notes on this clone: Given a much more abundant clone one base away, this may be a read error. The rearrangement joins TRBV7-9 to TRBJ1-2; 8 bases align to TRBD1. CDR3 length: 15 residues. Looked up from germline, CDR1 is SEHNR and CDR2 is FQNEAQ (reference sequence). With 3 bases clipped from V and 7 bases from J, the junction kept 10 bases outside the gene matches. The CDR3 is CASSLRTGLLGGYTF. For the CDR3, the DNA is TGTGCCAGCAGCTTGCGGACAGGGTTGTTGGGTGGCTACACCTTC.

This clone was counted a single time. The rearrangement joins TRBV29-1 to TRBJ2-1; a weak D match, TRBD2 (6 bases). V was trimmed by 3 bases and J by 1 base, leaving 13 bases between them. The CDR3 runs 15 residues. Germline values: CDR1 SQVTM, CDR2 ANQGSEA. CDR3 in DNA: TGCAGCGTTGATCCCGGGAGCGGTTCCTACAATGAGCAGTTCTTC. Translating gives CSVDPGSGSYNEQFF.

Details on this clone: Other nucleotide sequences in the sample specify the same CDR3. The chain links TRBV11-2 to TRBJ2-6; no clear D. CDR1 is SGHAT and CDR2 is FQNNGV in the germline V gene. The V end was cut by 3 bases, the J end by 0 bases, with 3 bases between. The CDR3 totals 14 residues. The CDR3 DNA reads TGTGCCAGCAGCTTTCTCTCTGGGGCCAACGTCCTGACTTTC. It translates to CASSFLSGANVLTF.